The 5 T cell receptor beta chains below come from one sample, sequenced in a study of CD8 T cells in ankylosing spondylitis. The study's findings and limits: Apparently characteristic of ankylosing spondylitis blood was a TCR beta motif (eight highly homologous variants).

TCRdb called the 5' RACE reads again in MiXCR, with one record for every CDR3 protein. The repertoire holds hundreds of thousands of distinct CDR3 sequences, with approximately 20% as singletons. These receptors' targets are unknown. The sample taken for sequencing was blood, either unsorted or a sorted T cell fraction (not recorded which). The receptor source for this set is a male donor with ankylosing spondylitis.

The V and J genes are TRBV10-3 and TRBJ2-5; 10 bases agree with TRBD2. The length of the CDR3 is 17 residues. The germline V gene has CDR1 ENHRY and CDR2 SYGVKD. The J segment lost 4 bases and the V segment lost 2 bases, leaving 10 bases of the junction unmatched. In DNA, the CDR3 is TGTGCCATCAGTGAGGGCGCCGGACTAGCGGTCGGAGAGACCCAGTACTTC. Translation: CAISEGAGLAVGETQYF.

The CDR3 nucleotides are TGTGCCAGCAGCTTAATAAGCGGAGAAGAGACCCAGTACTTC. It is translated as CASSLISGEETQYF. The chain joins TRBV7-8 to TRBJ2-5, with D possibly matching TRBD2 (5 bases). V was pared by 2 bases and J by 3 bases, with 10 bases between. CDR3 length: 14 amino acids. CDR1 is SGHVS, CDR2 FQNEAQ, per germline.

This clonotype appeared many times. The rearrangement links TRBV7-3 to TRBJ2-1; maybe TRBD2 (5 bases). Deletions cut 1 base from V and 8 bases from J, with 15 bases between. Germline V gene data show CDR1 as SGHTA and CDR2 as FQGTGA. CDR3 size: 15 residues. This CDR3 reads CASSLRAQRVDEQFF. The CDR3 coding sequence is TGTGCCAGCAGCTTAAGGGCGCAGAGGGTTGATGAGCAGTTCTTC.

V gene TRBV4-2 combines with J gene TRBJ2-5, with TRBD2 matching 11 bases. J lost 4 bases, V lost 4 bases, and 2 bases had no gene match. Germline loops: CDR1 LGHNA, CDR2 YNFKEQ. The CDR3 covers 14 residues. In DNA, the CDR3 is TGTGCCAGCAGCCCCACTAGCGGGAGAGAGACCCAGTACTTC. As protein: CASSPTSGRETQYF.

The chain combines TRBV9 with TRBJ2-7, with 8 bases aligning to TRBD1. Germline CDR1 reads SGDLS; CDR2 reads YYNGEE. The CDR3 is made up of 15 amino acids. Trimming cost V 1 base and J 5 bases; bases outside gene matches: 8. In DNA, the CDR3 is TGTGCCAGCAGCGTAAGTGGGACAGGCGCCGACGAGCAGTACTTC. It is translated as CASSVSGTGADEQYF.